This is a list of T cell receptor beta chains from one sample in a study of shared clonotypes between healthy human individuals. Data came from immunoSEQ multiplex PCR; TCRdb stores just in-frame clones and leaves some out. This sample has 900,000 to 1,200,000 clones, with approximately 78% found just once. Sequencing used memory CD4+ T cells from PBMCs. These receptor sequences come from a man aged 18 to 30 in good health. Some clones in this sample may be carry-over from other donors' samples. Both conserved end residues are part of each CDR3. The D gene is left open where the match is weak. Clone size appears in some rows only: once, few, many, or a class for an expanded clone.

j_call clone_size d_call v_call cdr3_nt cdr3_aa
TRBJ1-1 few - TRBV29-1 TGCAGCGTTGATTCGGGGGGCGATGAAGCTTTCTTT CSVDSGGDEAFF
TRBJ1-4 - - TRBV7-8 TGTGCCAGCAGCCTACGGGGGGGTGAAAAACTGTTTTTT CASSLRGGEKLFF
TRBJ1-2 few TRBD1 TRBV7-2 TGTGCCAGCAGCCCCCAGGGGACAGGGGGATCGGTTAACTATGGCTACACCTTC CASSPQGTGGSVNYGYTF
TRBJ2-1 once - TRBV5-1 TGCGCCAGCCGTCCCATGGCGGAGGCCTACAATGAGCAGTTCTTC CASRPMAEAYNEQFF
TRBJ1-2 - TRBD1 TRBV28 TGTGCCAGCAGTTACCCCGTAGGACAGGCGATAAACTATGGCTACACCTTC CASSYPVGQAINYGYTF
TRBJ2-5 few TRBD2 TRBV27 TGTGCCAGCAGTTTTCTAGCTAGCGGGCAAGAGACCCAGTACTTC CASSFLASGQETQYF
TRBJ2-7 - - TRBV9 TGTGCCAGCAGCTCAGGAGGGAGTATTTCCTACGAGCAGTACTTC CASSSGGSISYEQYF
TRBJ1-1 - TRBD1 TRBV28 TGTGCCAGCAGAATGTTACCGGGACAGGGGGAGAACATTGAAGCTTTCTTT CASRMLPGQGENIEAFF
TRBJ2-3 - - TRBV28 TGTGCCAGCAGTTTCTTCTTGGTGGGTTTTGGTACGCAGTATTTT CASSFFLVGFGTQYF
TRBJ2-1 - TRBD1 TRBV5-1 TGCGCCAGCAGCGGCGGGACAGGGTATAATGAGCAGTTCTTC CASSGGTGYNEQFF
TRBJ2-7 - - TRBV15 TGTGCCACCAGCAACGGCGCCGGCCACGGAGGGGCCTACGAGCAGTACTTC CATSNGAGHGGAYEQYF
TRBJ2-3 few - TRBV4-2 TGTGCCAGCAGCCAAGGTGACGGGGTTAGCACAGATACGCAGTATTTT CASSQGDGVSTDTQYF
TRBJ2-2 many - TRBV11-2 TGTGCCAGCAGCTTCGGGCGGGAAAGCGGGGAGCTGTTTTTT CASSFGRESGELFF
TRBJ2-3 - TRBD2 TRBV6-5 TGTGCCAGCAGAGAAAGCGGGAGGTTTACAGATACGCAGTATTTT CASRESGRFTDTQYF
TRBJ2-3 - - TRBV30 TGTGCCTGGGAGACCGGGGCAGATACGCAGTATTTT CAWETGADTQYF
TRBJ1-5 - - TRBV5-5 TGTGCCAGCAGCTTGGGCCCCAGGGAAAGCAATCAGCCCCAGCATTTT CASSLGPRESNQPQHF
TRBJ2-1 - TRBD2 TRBV6-5 TGTGCCAGCAGTTACATGTCTAGCGGTAACAATGAGCAGTTCTTC CASSYMSSGNNEQFF
TRBJ2-7 few TRBD2 TRBV7-2 TGTGCCAGCAGCCGGACTAGCGGGATCCGCAGCTACGAGCAGTACTTC CASSRTSGIRSYEQYF
TRBJ2-1 once TRBD2 TRBV10-3 TGTGCCATCAGTGAGTCGGCGGGAGCGGTAAATGAGCAGTTCTTC CAISESAGAVNEQFF
TRBJ2-1 - TRBD1 TRBV7-7 TGTGCCAGCAGCCCGGCAGGGGGCTCCTACAATGAGCAGTTCTTC CASSPAGGSYNEQFF
TRBJ2-6 once TRBD1 TRBV11-2 TGTGCCAGCACCCCACAGGGGATCTCGTGGGGGGCCAACGTCCTGACTTTC CASTPQGISWGANVLTF
TRBJ1-1 - - TRBV7-9 TGTGCCAGCAGCTCAGAGGGCGGCACTGAAGCTTTCTTT CASSSEGGTEAFF
TRBJ1-1 - - TRBV7-9 TGTGCCAGCAGCTTACGGAGGGCCACTGAAGCTTTCTTT CASSLRRATEAFF
TRBJ2-7 - TRBD2 TRBV5-1 TGCGCCAGCAGCTTAGCGGGACTGTCCGGGGTCGAGCAGTACTTC CASSLAGLSGVEQYF
TRBJ1-5 - - TRBV6-6 TGTGCCAGCAGTTACTCTGGCTATAGCAATCAGCCCCAGCATTTT CASSYSGYSNQPQHF
TRBJ1-1 - - TRBV28 TGTGCCAGCAGAGTCTTGCTAGGGGCCATCCCTGAAGCTTTCTTT CASRVLLGAIPEAFF
TRBJ2-1 many - TRBV6-1 TGTGCCAGCAGTGAAGAGGACTACCCCTACAATGAGCAGTTCTTC CASSEEDYPYNEQFF
TRBJ1-2 - - TRBV18 TGTGCCAGCTCACGGGACGGCTCTGAGGGCTACACCTTC CASSRDGSEGYTF
TRBJ2-7 - - TRBV19 TGTGCCAGTCGTCCCGGGCAGGGGATCTCCTACGAACAGTACTTC CASRPGQGISYEQYF
TRBJ2-1 - - TRBV27 TGTGCCAGCAGTATTGGGACGGTAGTAACTGAGCAGTTCTTC CASSIGTVVTEQFF
TRBJ1-2 - - TRBV7-2 TGTGCCAGCAGCTTAGAACCAGGGATGCACTATGGCTACACCTTC CASSLEPGMHYGYTF
TRBJ1-5 - TRBD1 TRBV28 TGTGCCAGCAGGCGGACAGGTTCAAGCAATCAGCCCCAGCATTTT CASRRTGSSNQPQHF
TRBJ1-5 many - TRBV12-1 TGTGCCAGCAGCCCTACAGGGGATCAGCCCCAGCATTTT CASSPTGDQPQHF
TRBJ1-1 - - TRBV7-8 TGTGCCAGCAGCCGGCATGGGAGCATGAACACTGAAGCTTTCTTT CASSRHGSMNTEAFF
TRBJ2-1 once - TRBV18 TGTGCCAGCTCACCACACAGCACCAGCAATGAGCAGTTCTTC CASSPHSTSNEQFF
TRBJ1-5 - - TRBV7-8 TGTGCCAGCAGCTTAACAGCCGATAGCAATCAGCCCCAGCATTTT CASSLTADSNQPQHF
TRBJ2-2 - TRBD2 TRBV7-6 TGTGCCAGCAGCCTTCGGACTAGCGGGGCGAACACCGGGGAGCTGTTTTTT CASSLRTSGANTGELFF
TRBJ2-3 - - TRBV7-9 TGTGCCAGCAGCTTAGCGATCCAGTCAGATACGCAGTATTTT CASSLAIQSDTQYF
TRBJ2-1 - - TRBV29-1 TGCAGCGTTGACCCGGGAGCAGACAATGAGCAGTTCTTC CSVDPGADNEQFF
TRBJ2-3 - - TRBV28 TGTGCCAGCAGTTTTGGAAATGGCTTCACAGATACGCAGTATTTT CASSFGNGFTDTQYF
TRBJ2-1 - TRBD2 TRBV7-3 TGTGCCAGCAGCTTAACTAGCGGGATCTACAATGAGCAGTTCTTC CASSLTSGIYNEQFF
TRBJ1-1 once - TRBV11-2 TGTGCCAGCAGTACGGGTCTCGACACTGAAGCTTTCTTT CASSTGLDTEAFF
TRBJ2-7 - - TRBV15 TGTGCCACCAGCAGAGCGAGGCAGGGAACCTACGAGCAGTACTTC CATSRARQGTYEQYF
TRBJ1-1 - TRBD1 TRBV7-9 TGTGCCAGCAGCTCGGGACAGGGCTCCACTGAAGCTTTCTTT CASSSGQGSTEAFF
TRBJ2-7 - - TRBV19 TGTGCCAGTAGTGCCCCGGGCGGAACGAGCTCCTACGAGCAGTACTTC CASSAPGGTSSYEQYF
TRBJ2-7 - - TRBV5-4 TGTGCCAGCAGCCTGACTAGATTTGGGGGATACGAGCAGTACTTC CASSLTRFGGYEQYF
TRBJ2-4 once - TRBV7-2 TGTGCCAGCAGCCCCTCGGGGCTGTCGGTGAAGGGGAACATTCAGTACTTC CASSPSGLSVKGNIQYF
TRBJ2-1 - - TRBV7-9 TGTGCCAGCAGCTTAGTGTTTGGTTCTTACTCATACAATGAGCAGTTCTTC CASSLVFGSYSYNEQFF
TRBJ2-5 once - TRBV5-7 TGTGCCAGCAGCTTGATACAGGGCGGTCGAGAGACCCAGTACTTC CASSLIQGGRETQYF
TRBJ1-1 - - TRBV28 TGTGCCAGCAGTTTATCTCTAGGAGAAGCTTTCTTT CASSLSLGEAFF
TRBJ2-7 - - TRBV11-2 TGTGCCAGCAGCTTTTGGCTAGGACCTAACGAGCAGTACTTC CASSFWLGPNEQYF
TRBJ2-7 - TRBD1 TRBV6-6 TGTGCCAGCAGTTACGGGGACAGGGGTCACGAGCAGTACTTC CASSYGDRGHEQYF
TRBJ1-3 once - TRBV2 TGTGCCAGCAGTGAAGGAAGGGGCCGAAACACCATATATTTT CASSEGRGRNTIYF